A selection of T cell receptor beta chains follows, all from one sample in a study of blood T cell repertoires in COVID-19. Measured with immunoSEQ multiplex PCR; TCRdb has only the in-frame clones, and not every one. The data hold 200,000 to 250,000 clones, with around 86% observed a single time. Sequences were obtained from PBMCs or T cells enriched from blood (not recorded which). Source of these receptors: a woman aged 40 to 50 with acute COVID-19. The conserved cysteine and the conserved F or W are not part of the CDR3 here. The order of the fields is J gene, V gene, CDR3 protein.

>TRBJ1-5|TRBV24-1
ATSDSRTGRISAQH
>TRBJ2-2|TRBV9
ASSVAGTGATGELF
>TRBJ1-3|TRBV9
ASSVGYDRAAGNTIY
>TRBJ2-7|TRBV7-9
ASSIGTAPLLI
>TRBJ1-2|TRBV19
ASSPGQGVIYGYT
>TRBJ2-7|TRBV12-3/TRBV12-4
ASSLGSSSQY
>TRBJ2-1|TRBV5-5
ASSRQGRLYEQF
>TRBJ1-6|TRBV25-1
ASKGQRGGSPLH
>TRBJ2-3|TRBV7-2
ASSLVGVGNRGDTQY
>TRBJ2-2|TRBV19
ASSIDASKTLTGELF
>TRBJ1-1|TRBV29-1
SAVTSGVGTEAF
>TRBJ2-6|TRBV24-1
ATSDYPGVGSGANVLT
>TRBJ2-1|TRBV28
ASSFREQF
>TRBJ2-1|TRBV5-6
ASSLVGGTSNNEQF
>TRBJ2-6|TRBV2
ASRAGGLGANVLT
>TRBJ1-2|TRBV7-9
ASSLEAGAYGYT
>TRBJ2-2|TRBV18
ASSPRGTGKGGELF
>TRBJ1-1|TRBV7-9
ASSVSGALPYTEAF
>TRBJ2-2|TRBV4-1
ASSQDPGGSRNTGELF
>TRBJ1-5|TRBV7-8
ASSLADSNQPQH
>TRBJ1-3|TRBV5-5
ASSRQAGNTIY
>TRBJ2-3|TRBV10-1
ASSEGSLAATDTQY
>TRBJ2-1|TRBV4-1
ASSHGLAGISSYNEQF